The clone carrying this T cell receptor beta chain was seen at least ten times. The antigen is not known. Participants, patients aged 18 to 65, had newly diagnosed hyperthyroidism with a duration under 2 months. It was uncontrolled infection, other autoimmune disease, pregnancy or lactation that excluded patients. This specimen comes from a study of T cells in Graves' hyperthyroidism and ophthalmopathy. Study-wide findings and caveats: A model of 13 V-J features distinguished ophthalmopathy from stable hyperthyroidism.

The CDR3 has 12 amino acids. Germline values: CDR1 MDHEN, CDR2 SYDVKM. With 6 bases removed from V and 4 bases from J, the gap between germline ends came to 8 bases. The TCR beta CDR3 regions underwent amplification using RNA transcripts as the source. HTBI primers were used for first-round RT-PCR of the TCR CDR3. One entry per CDR3 protein results from TCRdb running MiXCR on the multiplex PCR reads. The top ten hold less than 85% of the sample, which has about 400,000 distinct CDR3 sequences, around 25% seen once. This clonotype was obtained from a man between 50 and 59 years old with Graves' hyperthyroidism. What was sequenced was blood. This sequence joins TRBV28 and TRBJ2-3; D ambiguous. Here the CDR3 reads CASSVRADTQYF. The CDR3 DNA reads as TGTGCCAGCAGCGTTCGGGCAGATACGCAGTATTTT.